These 27 T cell receptor beta chains were sequenced from one sample in a study of T-cell memory formation after mild COVID-19. TCRdb re-called the 5' RACE reads through MiXCR, storing one row per CDR3 protein. The sample records 400,000 to 500,000 distinct CDR3 sequences, approximately 24% being singletons. The material sequenced was PBMCs or a T cell subset sorted from them (not recorded which). Receptors originate from an adult woman who had mild COVID-19 (a few samples of this study predate the infection). Cell type and time point are not known.

This clonotype was detected a few times. V and J are TRBV3-1 and TRBJ1-1; TRBD1 agrees at 9 bases. Per germline, CDR1 LGHDT and CDR2 YNNKEL (reference sequence). This CDR3 is built from 17 residues. J gave up 1 base and V 0 bases, and 6 bases lay outside the gene matches. DNA of the CDR3: TGTGCCAGCAGCCAAGACATCGGACAGGGGCAGAACACTGAAGCTTTCTTT. This translates into CASSQDIGQGQNTEAFF.

This chain uses TRBV2 with TRBJ1-2; 8 bases map to TRBD1. The CDR3 length is 12 residues. The germline V gene encodes CDR1 SNHLY and CDR2 FYNNEI. With V trimmed by 3 bases and J by 7 bases, 1 base remained unmatched. CDR3 in amino acids: CASSEDRVGYTF. The CDR3 DNA is TGTGCCAGCAGTGAGGACAGGGTTGGCTACACCTTC. The full variable domain, its missing parts supplied by reference TRBV2 and TRBJ1-2, is EPEVTQTPSHQVTQMGQEVILRCVPISNHLYFYWYRQILGQKVEFLVSFYNNEISEKSEIFDDQFSVERPDGSNFTLKIRSTKLEDSAMYFCASSEDRVGYTFGSGTRLTVV.

The rearrangement joins TRBV6-6 to TRBJ1-1, with D perhaps matching TRBD1 (5 bases). Trimming left V 2 bases short and J 5 bases short, with 9 bases between. Germline V gene data show CDR1 as MNHNY and CDR2 as SVGAGI (reference sequence). The length of the CDR3 is 13 residues. This CDR3 reads CASSYGGETEAFF. DNA for the CDR3: TGTGCCAGCAGTTACGGGGGGGAGACTGAAGCTTTCTTT.

In its sample, this clonotype was seen many times. The rearrangement links TRBV6-1 to TRBJ1-2; no firm D call. CDR1 is MNHNS and CDR2 is SASEGT in the germline V gene. The CDR3 has 12 amino acids. V dropped 2 bases and J dropped 6 bases, with 7 bases sitting between them. CDR3 in amino acids: CASSEFGDGYTF. The CDR3 nucleotides read TGTGCCAGCAGTGAATTCGGGGATGGCTACACCTTC.

CDR3 in DNA: TGTGCCACCAGCAGAGATCACCTTAACACTGAAGCTTTCTTT. Translating gives CATSRDHLNTEAFF. This chain links TRBV15 with TRBJ1-1; D not certain. The V and J ends lost 0 bases and 2 bases respectively, with 7 bases between them. In germline, CDR1 is LNHNV, CDR2 YYDKDF (reference sequence). This CDR3 has 14 residues.

The V call is TRBV18, the J call TRBJ1-1; D remains ambiguous. There are 16 residues in the CDR3. Germline CDR1 and CDR2: KGHSH and LQKENI. The V gene lost 0 bases and the J gene lost 4 bases, with 15 bases spanning the gap. The CDR3 reads CASSPPLPLGGTEAFF. The CDR3 coding sequence is TGTGCCAGCTCACCACCTCTACCTTTGGGAGGCACTGAAGCTTTCTTT.

V and J are TRBV12-3 or TRBV12-4 and TRBJ2-1; TRBD1 is a possible D gene (5 bases). This CDR3 is built from 14 residues. V lost 5 bases, J lost 7 bases, and 15 bases lay in between. CDR3 in DNA: TGTGCCAGCAGTATGAGAACAGGCGTTAATGAGCAGTTCTTC. Translated: CASSMRTGVNEQFF.

There are many counts of this clonotype. The chain carries TRBV6-6 and TRBJ2-3; D might be TRBD2 (5 bases). CDR3 size: 12 residues. Trimming shortened V by 5 bases and J by 6 bases, and 9 bases separated the two germline ends. The V gene's germline CDR1 is MNHNY and CDR2 SVGAGI (reference sequence). In nucleotides, the CDR3 is TGTGCCAGCAGTCCAACGGGGGATACGCAGTATTTT. Encoded protein: CASSPTGDTQYF.

This chain uses TRBV7-9 with TRBJ2-3; D gene uncertain. V lost 5 bases and J 2 bases, leaving 11 bases between the germline ends. The CDR3 contains 14 residues. CDR1 and CDR2 from the germline V gene are SEHNR and FQNEAQ (reference sequence). The CDR3 nucleotides are TGTGCCAGCAGCCACGACTGGAACACAGATACGCAGTATTTT. This translates into CASSHDWNTDTQYF.

V gene TRBV12-3 or TRBV12-4 combines with J gene TRBJ2-2; perhaps TRBD2 as D (5 bases). Trimming removed 3 bases from V and 15 bases from J, with 23 bases in between. CDR3 length: 15 amino acids. CDR3 DNA sequence: TGTGCCAGCAGTTTTCCAACCGCTCCGGGGATGGATGTGTTTTTT. The encoded protein is CASSFPTAPGMDVFF.

J is TRBJ2-4 and V is TRBV7-6, with D perhaps matching TRBD2 (6 bases). The germline V gene has CDR1 SGHVS and CDR2 FNYEAQ. V shed 5 bases and J shed 7 bases, with 18 bases lying between them. The CDR3 covers 15 residues. The CDR3 sequence: CASSDSQGLPNIQYF. The CDR3 DNA is TGTGCCAGCAGCGATAGTCAGGGACTCCCTAACATTCAGTACTTC. The variable domain in full, completed from reference TRBV7-6 and TRBJ2-4, reads GAGVSQSPRYKVTKRGQDVALRCDPISGHVSLYWYRQALGQGPEFLTYFNYEAQQDKSGLPNDRFSAERPEGSISTLTIQRTEQRDSAMYRCASSDSQGLPNIQYFGAGTRLSVL.

V and J are TRBV7-9 and TRBJ2-7; the D is unclear. The CDR3 spans 11 residues. CDR1 and CDR2 (germline): SEHNR, FQNEAQ (reference sequence). Between the trimmed V and J ends, which lost 5 bases and 6 bases, there was a span of 8 bases. CDR3 in DNA: TGTGCCAGCAGCGCCCTCGGCGAGCAGTACTTC. Translating it yields CASSALGEQYF.

In this sample, this clonotype turned up many times. The genes are TRBV21-1 and TRBJ2-1; the table gives TRBD2 as D, unverified against the DNA. TRBV21-1 is classified as a pseudogene. The CDR3 length is 18 residues. CDR3 loop: CASSKEGTSGSLNYEQFF. CDR3 in DNA: TGTGCCAGCAGCAAAGAAGGTACTAGCGGGAGTCTAAACTATGAGCAGTTCTTC.

This rearrangement joins TRBV20-1 to TRBJ1-1; TRBD1 matches 8 bases. This CDR3 spans 13 amino acids. V lost 5 bases to trimming and J lost 2 bases; unmatched junction nucleotides: 4. Per the germline V gene, CDR1 is DFQATT and CDR2 is SNEGSKA (reference sequence). CDR3 protein: CSAGGQVNTEAFF. The CDR3 DNA follows: TGCAGTGCTGGGGGACAGGTAAACACTGAAGCTTTCTTT.

In its sample, this clonotype was seen a few times. The gene calls are TRBV7-3 and TRBJ2-5; unclear D gene. CDR3 length: 16 residues. V lost 1 base, J lost 3 bases, and 15 bases lay in between. In germline, CDR1 is SGHTA, CDR2 FQGTGA. DNA for the CDR3: TGTGCCAGCAGCTTAAGTCCGTTCCCCCCAGAAGAGACCCAGTACTTC. This translates into CASSLSPFPPEETQYF.

This clonotype was counted only a few times. The chain carries TRBV2 and TRBJ1-2; 8 bases align to TRBD1. Germline CDR1 is SNHLY and CDR2 is FYNNEI. CDR3 length equals 14 residues. V lost 6 bases to trimming and J lost 4 bases; unmatched junction nucleotides: 7. DNA of the CDR3: TGTGCCAGCAGGACCGGGACAGGTGGCTATGGCTACACCTTC. This encodes CASRTGTGGYGYTF.

This clonotype has more than one count but fewer than ten. This may come from a read error, since a much larger clone is one base off. This rearrangement joins TRBV5-4 to TRBJ1-3; possible D gene TRBD1, 5 bases. V was clipped by 2 bases and J by 0 bases, with 9 bases between them. Germline V gene data show CDR1 as SGHNT and CDR2 as YYREEE (reference sequence). This CDR3 is 15 amino acids long. CDR3 DNA: TGTGCCAGCAGCTTAAGGACAACCTCTGGAAACACCATATATTTT. The encoded protein is CASSLRTTSGNTIYF.

The CDR3 region is CASSFWDRASYEQYF. CDR3 DNA sequence: TGTGCCAGCAGTTTCTGGGACAGGGCCTCCTACGAGCAGTACTTC. The V gene is TRBV12-3 or TRBV12-4, the J gene TRBJ2-7, with TRBD1 matching 9 bases. Trimming removed 3 bases from V and 0 bases from J; junction bases left unmatched: 3. The CDR3 is 15 amino acids.

The chain joins TRBV4-3 to TRBJ2-1; 10 nucleotides match TRBD2. The ends lost 3 bases at V and 3 bases at J; junction bases unmatched: 20. This CDR3 is 21 amino acids long. Germline V gives CDR1 LGHNA, CDR2 YSLEER. This CDR3 is CASSQATTQERTSGIYNEQFF. In nucleotides, the CDR3 is TGCGCCAGCAGCCAGGCAACGACCCAGGAGAGGACTAGCGGAATCTACAATGAGCAGTTCTTC.

Only a few counts were recorded for this clonotype. Here the CDR3 DNA reads TGCGCCAGCGAACCGGGACTAGGTCCAGATGAGCAGTTCTTC. The encoded protein is CASEPGLGPDEQFF. V is TRBV5-1 and J is TRBJ2-1, with 8 positions matching TRBD2. CDR3 length: 14 amino acids. Germline V gives CDR1 SGHRS, CDR2 YFSETQ. J lost 8 bases, V lost 7 bases, and 11 bases had no gene match.

This clonotype was detected only a few times. This sequence joins TRBV30 and TRBJ2-5; 8 nucleotides line up with TRBD1. J gave up 9 bases and V 5 bases, and 11 bases lay outside the gene matches. Germline values: CDR1 GTSNPN, CDR2 SVGIG (reference sequence). The CDR3 has 13 residues. CDR3 sequence: CAWDPQATGAQYF. The CDR3 DNA reads as TGTGCCTGGGACCCTCAGGCGACAGGGGCCCAGTACTTC.

This clonotype was seen a handful of times. The V and J genes are TRBV10-1 and TRBJ2-7, with a tentative D call TRBD2 (5 bases). CDR1 and CDR2 from the germline V gene are WNHNN and SYGVQD (reference sequence). The germline V and J ends were trimmed by 7 bases and 1 base, with 14 bases remaining between them. The CDR3 sequence is 14 residues long. The CDR3 nucleotides are TGCGCCAGCACAGAGGTACGGAGGTCCTACGAGCAGTACTTC. Translation gives CASTEVRRSYEQYF.

This clonotype was detected ten times or more. This chain connects TRBV5-1 to TRBJ1-5; the match to TRBD1 covers 8 bases. The trim removed 4 bases at V and 6 bases at J, leaving 9 bases unmatched. Germline CDR1 reads SGHRS; CDR2 reads YFSETQ. The CDR3 runs 15 residues. In nucleotides, the CDR3 is TGCGCCAGCAGCCCTACGTCAGGGGGCCTTCAGCCCCAGCATTTT. Its translation: CASSPTSGGLQPQHF.

V and J are TRBV20-1 and TRBJ1-6, with 10 bases identical to TRBD1. This CDR3 contains 14 residues. Germline-derived CDR1 and CDR2 are DFQATT and SNEGSKA (reference sequence). The V and J ends lost 5 bases and 7 bases, in that order; junction bases with no gene match: 5. The CDR3 loop reads CSASGTGDNSPLHF. The CDR3 nucleotides are TGCAGTGCTTCCGGGACAGGGGACAATTCACCCCTCCACTTT.

The V gene is TRBV29-1, the J gene TRBJ1-2; D call uncertain. The germline V gene encodes CDR1 SQVTM and CDR2 ANQGSEA. Trimming cost V 0 bases and J 7 bases, with 15 bases left between them. CDR3 length: 14 residues. The CDR3 loop reads CSVEDGEGPLGYTF. The DNA of the CDR3 is TGCAGCGTTGAAGATGGGGAGGGCCCCCTTGGCTACACCTTC.

This clonotype came up a few times. V is TRBV7-6 and J is TRBJ2-2, with 7 bases aligning to TRBD1. The length of the CDR3 is 14 residues. Per germline, CDR1 SGHVS and CDR2 FNYEAQ. V shed 5 bases, J shed 6 bases, and the junction held 6 bases outside the gene matches. CDR3 DNA: TGTGCCAGCAGCCTAAACAGGGGTGCCGGGGAGCTGTTTTTT. Its protein product is CASSLNRGAGELFF.

This clonotype was picked up many times. This chain links TRBV7-9 with TRBJ2-3, with 8 bases aligning to TRBD2. J gave up 2 bases and V 1 base, and 2 bases lay outside the gene matches. The CDR3 contains 15 residues. From germline, CDR1 is SEHNR and CDR2 FQNEAQ (reference sequence). CDR3: CASSLDSGNTDTQYF. In DNA form, the CDR3 reads TGTGCCAGCAGCTTAGATAGCGGGAACACAGATACGCAGTATTTT.